The clone carrying this TCR beta chain was seen once. Its antigen is not identified. The sample is drawn from a study of shared clonotypes between healthy human individuals. This table comes from immunoSEQ multiplex PCR, and its TCRdb copy is limited to in-frame clones, with some not included. The sample includes roughly 2.5 million clones, 90% to 95% seen only once; the top ten take around 0.14%. Study-wide points: Among donors, the sharing of clonotypes was expected to be influenced by sequencing depth.

The TCR sequence derives from a young man in good health. The material sequenced was naive CD4+ T cells sorted from blood. Documented subset: CD45RA+ positively selected.

For the CDR3, the DNA is TGCAGCGTTGCCGGGTGGGGTGGCTACACCTTC. Protein: CSVAGWGGYTF. The rearrangement uses TRBV29-1 and TRBJ1-2; D gene ambiguous. V lost 4 bases, J lost 7 bases, and 10 bases lay in between. This CDR3 is built from 11 residues. Germline V CDR1 and CDR2: SQVTM, ANQGSEA.